This T cell receptor beta chain was recovered during a study of T-cell memory formation after mild COVID-19. Study overall: Clusters of TCRs were largely donor specific. Broader study findings: Whether day 37 second-wave clones are SARS-CoV-2-specific was not confirmed.

This clonotype was observed a handful of times. The target antigen is unknown. TCRdb called the 5' RACE reads again in MiXCR, with one record for every CDR3 protein. Here the sample spans just under 350,000 distinct CDR3 sequences, roughly 13% being singletons. The TCR originated in a man aged 18 to 29 who had mild COVID-19 (a few samples of this study predate the infection). Cell type and time point are not known. Sequencing was performed on PBMCs or a T cell subset sorted from them (not recorded which).

The CDR3: CSVEAVYEQYF. CDR3 nucleotides: TGCAGCGTTGAGGCAGTATACGAGCAGTACTTC. J is TRBJ2-7 and V is TRBV29-1; D is undetermined. V was clipped by 3 bases and J by 4 bases, with 7 bases between them. Per the germline V gene, CDR1 is SQVTM and CDR2 is ANQGSEA. The CDR3 consists of 11 residues.